The text below deals with one T cell receptor (beta chain). Germline V lookup: CDR1 SGHTA, CDR2 FQGNSA. Trimming took off 2 bases at V and 7 bases at J, with 12 bases between the two ends. This CDR3 is 13 amino acids long. These data belong to a study of blood T cell repertoires in COVID-19. In the original processing: The assay estimated nucleated cells by amplifying reference gene primers. Some clones are missing from TCRdb's copy, which holds only in-frame ones; the method was immunoSEQ multiplex PCR. The V and J calls and the clone size are those of that table, but D and trimming were determined from the DNA. The repertoire holds about 42,000 clones, around 86% seen once, with about 0.4% in the top ten.

The sequencing sample was made of peripheral blood. V is TRBV7-2 and J is TRBJ2-7; weak D call: TRBD2 (5 bases). The receptor was derived from a human donor in a cohort sampled during active COVID-19. The CDR3 coding sequence is TGTGCCAGCAGCTTAAGGCTTCCGGGGGAGCAGTACTTC. Its protein is CASSLRLPGEQYF.